This TCR beta chain was profiled in a study of blood T cell repertoires in COVID-19. In the study overall: Collection of acute and convalescent COVID-19 samples took place in the United States, Italy and Spain. T cells, B-cell-depleted T cells, or PBMCs supplied cDNA or gDNA.

How the authors handled the data: Estimates of nucleated cell counts were drawn from the amplification of reference gene primers. The method was immunoSEQ multiplex PCR; TCRdb's version includes in-frame clones alone and lacks a portion of them. D and trimming were read from the DNA, whereas the V and J calls and clone size are those reported in that table. The sample lists some 240,000 clones; about 90% were seen once. Clinical history as reported by participants underpinned cohort assignment. This clone was detected once. The sample comprised PBMCs or T cells enriched from blood (not recorded which). The TCR comes from a woman aged 40-49 years with acute COVID-19.

CDR3 nucleotides: TGTGCCAGTAGTATACCAGGGGGCGCCGCCTATGGCTACACCTTC. Encoded protein: CASSIPGGAAYGYTF. The V and J genes are TRBV19 and TRBJ1-2; 8 bases are shared with TRBD1. CDR1 and CDR2 (germline): LNHDA, SQIVND (reference sequence). The CDR3 covers 15 residues. After removal of 2 bases from V and 4 bases from J, the junction contained 6 bases not matched to a gene.